This T cell receptor (beta chain) emerged from a study of CXCR3-negative and CXCR3-positive naive CD8 T cells. The study, taken as a whole, reports: A higher hydrophobicity marked the TRB CDR3s of CXCR3-positive naive cells versus CXCR3-negative naive cells. Memory CD8+ cells showed much lower diversity, while both naive subsets were comparably high.

Libraries of TRB cDNA were made by 5' RACE and carried UMIs. TCRdb re-called the 5' RACE reads and shows each CDR3 protein once, DNA omitted. The sample is made up of over 100,000 distinct CDR3 sequences, and the top ten hold approximately 0.4% of it. Turning to this clonotype: Its antigen is not identified.

This CDR3 region has 12 residues. Germline V CDR1 and CDR2: SGHAT, FQNNGV. This clonotype originated in a human donor in good health. Some clones in this sample may be carry-over from other donors' samples. The V and J genes are TRBV11-2 and TRBJ2-3; TCRdb picks TRBD2, but there is no DNA to check that call. The specimen sequenced was naive CXCR3+ CD8+ T cells from blood. Noted subset: CD45RO-CCR7+CD27+CD95- naive CD8+ T cells expressing CXCR3 (TNR3+). CDR3 sequence reads: CASWEATDTQYF. Together with reference TRBV11-2 and TRBJ2-3, the CDR3 gives the full variable domain: EAGVAQSPRYKIIEKRQSVAFWCNPISGHATLYWYQQILGQGPKLLIQFQNNGVVDDSQLPKDRFSAERLKGVDSTLKIQPAKLEDSAVYLCASWEATDTQYFGPGTRLTVL.